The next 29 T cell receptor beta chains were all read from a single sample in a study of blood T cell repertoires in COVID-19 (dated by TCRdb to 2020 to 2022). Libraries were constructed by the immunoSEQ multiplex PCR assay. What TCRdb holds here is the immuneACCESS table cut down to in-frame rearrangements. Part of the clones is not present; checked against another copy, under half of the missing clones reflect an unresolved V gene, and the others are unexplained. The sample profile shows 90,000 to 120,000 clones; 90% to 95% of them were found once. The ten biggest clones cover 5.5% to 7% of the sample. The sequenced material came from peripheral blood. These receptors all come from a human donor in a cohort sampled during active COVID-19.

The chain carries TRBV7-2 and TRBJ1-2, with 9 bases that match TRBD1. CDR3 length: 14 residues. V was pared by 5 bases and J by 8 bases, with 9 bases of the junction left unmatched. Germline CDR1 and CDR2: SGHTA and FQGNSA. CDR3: CASSPVTGGLGYTF. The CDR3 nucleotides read TGTGCCAGCAGCCCGGTAACAGGGGGCCTCGGCTACACCTTC.

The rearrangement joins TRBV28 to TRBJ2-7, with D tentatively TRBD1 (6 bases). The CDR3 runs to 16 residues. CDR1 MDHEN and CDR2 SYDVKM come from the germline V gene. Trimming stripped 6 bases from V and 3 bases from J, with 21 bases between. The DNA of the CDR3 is TGTGCCAGCAGCGCCCGAGACAGGTTTAACCACTACGAGCAGTACTTC. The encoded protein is CASSARDRFNHYEQYF.

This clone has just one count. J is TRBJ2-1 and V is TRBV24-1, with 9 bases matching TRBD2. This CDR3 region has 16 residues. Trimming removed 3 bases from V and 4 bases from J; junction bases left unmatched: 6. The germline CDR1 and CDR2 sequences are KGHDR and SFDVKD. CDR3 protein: CATSDPTSGAYNEQFF. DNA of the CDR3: TGTGCCACCAGTGATCCGACTAGCGGCGCTTACAATGAGCAGTTCTTC.

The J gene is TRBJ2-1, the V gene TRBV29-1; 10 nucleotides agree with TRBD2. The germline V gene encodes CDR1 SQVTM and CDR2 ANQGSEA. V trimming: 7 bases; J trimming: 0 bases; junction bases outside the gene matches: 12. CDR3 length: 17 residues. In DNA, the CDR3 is TGCAGCGCATTCGGGCTAGCGGGAGTCGCCTCCTACAATGAGCAGTTCTTC. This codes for CSAFGLAGVASYNEQFF.

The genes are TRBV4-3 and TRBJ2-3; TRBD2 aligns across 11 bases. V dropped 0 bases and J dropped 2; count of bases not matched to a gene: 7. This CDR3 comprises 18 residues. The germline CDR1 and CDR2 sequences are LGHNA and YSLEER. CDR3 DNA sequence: TGCGCCAGCAGCCAAGATGGCCTAGCGGGGGGCTTCACAGATACGCAGTATTTT. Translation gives CASSQDGLAGGFTDTQYF.

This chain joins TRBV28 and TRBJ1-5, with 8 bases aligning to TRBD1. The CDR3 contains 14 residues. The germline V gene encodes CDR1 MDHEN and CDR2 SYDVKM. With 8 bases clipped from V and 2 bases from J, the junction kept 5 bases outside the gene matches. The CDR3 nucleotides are TGTGCCAGCTGGACAGGGCTTGGCAATCAGCCCCAGCATTTT. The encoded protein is CASWTGLGNQPQHF.

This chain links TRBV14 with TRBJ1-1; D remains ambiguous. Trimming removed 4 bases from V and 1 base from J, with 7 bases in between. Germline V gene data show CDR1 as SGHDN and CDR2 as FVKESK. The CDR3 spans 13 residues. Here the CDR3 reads CASSLLANTEAFF. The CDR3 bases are TGTGCCAGCAGCCTCCTGGCGAACACTGAAGCTTTCTTT. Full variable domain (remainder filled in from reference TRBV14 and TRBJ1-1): EAGVTQFPSHSVIEKGQTVTLRCDPISGHDNLYWYRRVMGKEIKFLLHFVKESKQDESGMPNNRFLAERTGGTYSTLKVQPAELEDSGVYFCASSLLANTEAFFGQGTRLTVV.

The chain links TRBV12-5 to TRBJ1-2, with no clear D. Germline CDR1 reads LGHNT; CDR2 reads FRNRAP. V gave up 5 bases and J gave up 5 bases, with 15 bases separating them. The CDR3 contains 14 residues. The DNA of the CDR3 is TGTGCTAGTGGTCCCCGGAACAGCCTTTATGGCTACACCTTC. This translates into CASGPRNSLYGYTF.

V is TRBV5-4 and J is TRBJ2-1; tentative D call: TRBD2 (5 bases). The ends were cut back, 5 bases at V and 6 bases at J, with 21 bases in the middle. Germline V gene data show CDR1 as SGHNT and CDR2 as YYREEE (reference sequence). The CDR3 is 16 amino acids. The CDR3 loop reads CASRDSEVVTSNEQFF. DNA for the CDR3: TGTGCCAGCAGGGATAGCGAAGTAGTTACTTCCAATGAGCAGTTCTTC.

The CDR3 nucleotides read TGTGCCAGCAGCTTTGGGACAGGGGGCAATGAGCAGTTCTTC. Translation: CASSFGTGGNEQFF. The chain has TRBV11-2 and TRBJ2-1; TRBD1 matches 11 bases. The CDR3 covers 14 residues. After removal of 3 bases from V and 6 bases from J, the junction contained 1 base not matched to a gene. Looked up from germline, CDR1 is SGHAT and CDR2 is FQNNGV.

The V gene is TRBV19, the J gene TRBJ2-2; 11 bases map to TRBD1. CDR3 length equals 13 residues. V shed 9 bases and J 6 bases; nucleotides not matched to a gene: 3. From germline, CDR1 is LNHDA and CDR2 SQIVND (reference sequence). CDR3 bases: TGTGCCAGCTGGACAGGGGGCGCCGGGGAGCTGTTTTTT. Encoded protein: CASWTGGAGELFF. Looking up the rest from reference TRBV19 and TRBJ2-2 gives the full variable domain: DGGITQSPKYLFRKEGQNVTLSCEQNLNHDAMYWYRQDPGQGLRLIYYSQIVNDFQKGDIAEGYSVSREKKESFPLTVTSAQKNPTAFYLCASWTGGAGELFFGEGSRLTVL.

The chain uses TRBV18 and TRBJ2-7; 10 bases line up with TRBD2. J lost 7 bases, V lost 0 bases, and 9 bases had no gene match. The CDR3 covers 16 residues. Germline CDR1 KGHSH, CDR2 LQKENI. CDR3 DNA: TGTGCCAGCTCACCACCTACAGCGGGGGGGGTAACTGAGCAGTACTTC. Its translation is CASSPPTAGGVTEQYF.

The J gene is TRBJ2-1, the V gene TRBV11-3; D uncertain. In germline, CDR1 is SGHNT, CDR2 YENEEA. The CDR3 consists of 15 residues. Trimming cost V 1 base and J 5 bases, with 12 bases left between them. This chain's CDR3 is CASSLGIGSDNEQFF. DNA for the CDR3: TGTGCCAGCAGCTTAGGCATCGGGTCGGACAATGAGCAGTTCTTC.

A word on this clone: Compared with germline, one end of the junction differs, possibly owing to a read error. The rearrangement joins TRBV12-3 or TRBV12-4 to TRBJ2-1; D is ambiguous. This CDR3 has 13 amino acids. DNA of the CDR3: TGTGCCAGCAGTTTCCGAGTCTACGATGAGCAGTTCTTC. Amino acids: CASSFRVYDEQFF.

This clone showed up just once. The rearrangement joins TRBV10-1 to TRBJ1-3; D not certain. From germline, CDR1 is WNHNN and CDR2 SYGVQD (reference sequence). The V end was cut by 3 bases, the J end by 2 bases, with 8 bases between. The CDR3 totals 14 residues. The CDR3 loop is CASSDGVPGNTIYF. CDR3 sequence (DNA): TGCGCCAGCAGTGACGGGGTCCCTGGAAACACCATATATTTT.

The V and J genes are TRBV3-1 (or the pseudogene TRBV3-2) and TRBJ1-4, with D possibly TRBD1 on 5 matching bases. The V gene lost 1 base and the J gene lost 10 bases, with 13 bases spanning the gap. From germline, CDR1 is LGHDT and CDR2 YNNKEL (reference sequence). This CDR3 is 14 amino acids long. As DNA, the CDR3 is TGTGCCAGCAGCCAAGGGGGTCGCGGGGGAAAACTGTTTTTT. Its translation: CASSQGGRGGKLFF.

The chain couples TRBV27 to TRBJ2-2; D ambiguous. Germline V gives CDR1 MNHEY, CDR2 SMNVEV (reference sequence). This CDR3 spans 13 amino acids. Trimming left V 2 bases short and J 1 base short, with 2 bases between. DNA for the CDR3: TGTGCCAGCAGTTTACGGAACACCGGGGAGCTGTTTTTT. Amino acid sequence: CASSLRNTGELFF.

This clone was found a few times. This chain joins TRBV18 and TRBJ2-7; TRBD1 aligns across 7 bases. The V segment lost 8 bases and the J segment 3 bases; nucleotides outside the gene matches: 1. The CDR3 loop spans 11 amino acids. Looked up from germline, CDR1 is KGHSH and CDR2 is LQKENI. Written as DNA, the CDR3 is TGTGCCAGCGGGACAGTCTACGAGCAGTACTTC. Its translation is CASGTVYEQYF.

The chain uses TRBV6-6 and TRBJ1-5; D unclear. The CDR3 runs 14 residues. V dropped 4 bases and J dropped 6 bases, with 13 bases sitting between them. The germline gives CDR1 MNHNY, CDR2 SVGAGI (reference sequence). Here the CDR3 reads CASSFQGEAQPQHF. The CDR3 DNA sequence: TGTGCCAGCAGTTTTCAAGGAGAGGCTCAGCCCCAGCATTTT.

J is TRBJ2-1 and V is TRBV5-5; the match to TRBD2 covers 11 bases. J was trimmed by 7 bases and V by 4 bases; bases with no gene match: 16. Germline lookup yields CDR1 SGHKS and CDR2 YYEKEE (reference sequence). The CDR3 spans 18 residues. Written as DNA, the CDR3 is TGTGCCAGCAGCGGGGGGACTAGCGGACCCCCCAATTGGAATGAGCAGTTCTTC. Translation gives CASSGGTSGPPNWNEQFF. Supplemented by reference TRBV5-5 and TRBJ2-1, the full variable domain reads DAGVTQSPTHLIKTRGQQVTLRCSPISGHKSVSWYQQVLGQGPQFIFQYYEKEERGRGNFPDRFSARQFPNYSSELNVNALLLGDSALYLCASSGGTSGPPNWNEQFFGPGTRLTVL.

CDR3 amino acids: CATRDGTSDTGELFF. The DNA of the CDR3 is TGTGCCACCCGAGACGGGACATCTGACACCGGGGAGCTGTTTTTT. This rearrangement joins TRBV24-1 to TRBJ2-2; the D gene is possibly TRBD1 (6 bases). Germline V gene lookup returns CDR1 KGHDR and CDR2 SFDVKD. The V end was cut by 9 bases, the J end by 3 bases, with 16 bases between. This CDR3 comprises 15 residues.

The CDR3 nucleotides read TGTGCCAGCAGCAGGGACTCGTTTCGGAATGAGCAGTTCTTC. Protein product: CASSRDSFRNEQFF. J is TRBJ2-1 and V is TRBV6-2 or TRBV6-3; tentative D call: TRBD2 (6 bases). The CDR3 extends over 14 amino acids. Germline CDR1 is MNHEY and CDR2 is SVGEGT. Trimming left V 6 bases short and J 7 bases short, with 16 bases between.

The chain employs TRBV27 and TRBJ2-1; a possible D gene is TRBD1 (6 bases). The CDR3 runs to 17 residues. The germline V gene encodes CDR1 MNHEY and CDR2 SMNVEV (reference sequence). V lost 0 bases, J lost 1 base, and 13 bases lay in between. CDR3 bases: TGTGCCAGCAGTTTATCGGCCAGGGGACCGTCCTACAATGAGCAGTTCTTC. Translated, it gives CASSLSARGPSYNEQFF.

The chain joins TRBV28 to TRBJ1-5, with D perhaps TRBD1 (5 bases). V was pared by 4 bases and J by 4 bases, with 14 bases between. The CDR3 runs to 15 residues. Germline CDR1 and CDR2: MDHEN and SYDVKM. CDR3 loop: CASSSQGMKNQPQHF. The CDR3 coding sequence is TGTGCCAGCAGTTCTCAGGGTATGAAGAATCAGCCCCAGCATTTT.

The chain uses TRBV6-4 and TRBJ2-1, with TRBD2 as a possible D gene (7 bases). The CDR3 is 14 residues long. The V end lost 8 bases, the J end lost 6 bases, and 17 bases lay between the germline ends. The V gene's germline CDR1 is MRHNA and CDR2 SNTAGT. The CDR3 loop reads CASSQRGGINEQFF. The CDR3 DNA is TGTGCCAGCTCCCAAAGGGGGGGGATCAATGAGCAGTTCTTC.

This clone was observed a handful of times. CDR3 loop: CASSLDGQGLYGYTF. The CDR3 region has the DNA TGTGCCAGCAGTTTGGATGGACAGGGACTCTATGGCTACACCTTC. The J gene is TRBJ1-2, the V gene TRBV6-2 or TRBV6-3, with TRBD1 matching 8 bases. Germline V gene lookup returns CDR1 MNHEY and CDR2 SVGEGT. The ends lost 4 bases at V and 4 bases at J; junction bases unmatched: 8. This CDR3 contains 15 residues.

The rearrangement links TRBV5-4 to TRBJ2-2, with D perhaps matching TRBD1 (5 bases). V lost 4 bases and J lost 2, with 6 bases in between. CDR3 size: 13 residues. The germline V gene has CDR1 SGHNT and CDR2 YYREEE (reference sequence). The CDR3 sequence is CASSQGNTGELFF. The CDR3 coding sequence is TGTGCCAGCAGCCAGGGTAACACCGGGGAGCTGTTTTTT.

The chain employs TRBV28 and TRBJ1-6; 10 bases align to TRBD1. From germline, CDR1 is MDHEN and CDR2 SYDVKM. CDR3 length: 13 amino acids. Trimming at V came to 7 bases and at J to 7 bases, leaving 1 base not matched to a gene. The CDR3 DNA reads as TGTGCCAGCACGGACAGGGGGAATTCACCCCTCCACTTT. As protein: CASTDRGNSPLHF.

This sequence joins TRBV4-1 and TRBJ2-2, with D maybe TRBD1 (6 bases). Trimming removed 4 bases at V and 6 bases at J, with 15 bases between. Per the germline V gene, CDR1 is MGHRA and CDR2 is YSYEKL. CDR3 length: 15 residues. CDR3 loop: CASSPTGQRSGELFF. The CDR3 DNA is TGCGCCAGCAGCCCGACCGGACAGAGATCCGGGGAGCTGTTTTTT.